This passage covers 22 T cell receptor beta chains from one sample sequenced in a study of cytomegalovirus exposure and HLA in healthy donors. Primers included in the PCR were 60 Vbeta and 13 Jbeta primers. Repertoires were generated with immunoSEQ multiplex PCR, while TCRdb's copy carries only in-frame clones and drops some. In the table there are approximately 170,000 clones, more than 70% of which are singletons. The sample was PBMCs. The receptors shown here come from a male donor in good health and CMV-seronegative.

J is TRBJ1-6 and V is TRBV6-1; D is ambiguous. The germline V gene encodes CDR1 MNHNS and CDR2 SASEGT. This CDR3 is 14 amino acids long. V lost 3 bases, J lost 9 bases, and 12 bases lay in between. The CDR3 loop is CASSESDWLSPLHF. In nucleotides, the CDR3 is TGTGCCAGCAGTGAGTCGGACTGGCTTTCACCCCTCCACTTT.

The chain combines TRBV4-3 with TRBJ2-4; D gene ambiguous. This CDR3 contains 16 residues. Germline V lookup: CDR1 LGHNA, CDR2 YSLEER. Trimming pared 0 bases from V and 6 bases from J, leaving 15 bases between. The CDR3 sequence: CASSQEHVAARNIQYF. CDR3 nucleotides: TGCGCCAGCAGCCAAGAACATGTTGCGGCAAGAAACATTCAGTACTTC.

The chain employs TRBV9 and TRBJ2-1; TRBD2 matches 10 bases. This CDR3 contains 15 residues. Trimming cost V 5 bases and J 10 bases; bases outside gene matches: 12. The germline gives CDR1 SGDLS, CDR2 YYNGEE. The CDR3 loop reads CASSESGRASGEQFF. CDR3 bases: TGTGCCAGCAGTGAAAGCGGGAGGGCCTCGGGGGAGCAGTTCTTC.

The chain combines TRBV19 with TRBJ1-4; 11 bases are shared with TRBD1. This CDR3 contains 17 residues. CDR1 is LNHDA, CDR2 SQIVND, per germline (reference sequence). The V gene end was trimmed by 4 bases and the J gene end by 4 bases; junction bases not matched to a gene: 8. This chain's CDR3 is CASSRPGQGELNEKLFF. For the CDR3, the DNA is TGTGCCAGTAGTAGGCCGGGACAGGGGGAACTTAATGAAAAACTGTTTTTT.

This chain joins TRBV7-2 and TRBJ2-7, with D perhaps TRBD1 (5 bases). This CDR3 is built from 12 residues. Trimming pared 5 bases from V and 3 bases from J, leaving 8 bases between. CDR1 is SGHTA and CDR2 is FQGNSA in the germline V gene. The CDR3 is CASSPQDYEQYF. CDR3 coding DNA: TGTGCCAGCAGCCCACAGGACTACGAGCAGTACTTC.

This clone was observed once. The V gene is TRBV9, the J gene TRBJ1-4, with D tentatively TRBD1 (6 bases). This CDR3 is 15 amino acids long. The ends were cut back, 0 bases at V and 9 bases at J, with 15 bases in the middle. CDR1 is SGDLS and CDR2 is YYNGEE in the germline V gene. Here the CDR3 DNA reads TGTGCCAGCAGCGTAGGGAACAGGGTTTGGCAAAAACTGTTTTTT. This sequence encodes CASSVGNRVWQKLFF.

The chain has TRBV2 and TRBJ2-7, with TRBD2 as a possible D gene (5 bases). CDR1 and CDR2 from the germline V gene are SNHLY and FYNNEI. Trimming took off 3 bases at V and 2 bases at J, with 14 bases between the two ends. This CDR3 has 15 amino acids. CDR3 nucleotides: TGTGCCAGCAGTGATGTCCAGACGGGAACCTACGAGCAGTACTTC. Translating gives CASSDVQTGTYEQYF.

V is TRBV4-2 and J is TRBJ1-1, with D unclear. Germline V gene sequence: CDR1 LGHNA, CDR2 YNFKEQ. Trimming stripped 1 base from V and 6 bases from J, with 9 bases between. This CDR3 has 13 residues. The CDR3 loop is CASSQVGEAEAFF. CDR3 DNA: TGTGCCAGCAGCCAAGTCGGCGAGGCTGAAGCTTTCTTT.

V usage is TRBV18 and J usage is TRBJ1-1; no reliable D call. The germline V and J ends were trimmed by 2 bases and 3 bases, with 10 bases remaining between them. The CDR3 length is 14 residues. Germline V gives CDR1 KGHSH, CDR2 LQKENI. The CDR3 spells CASSPKSGDTEAFF. The CDR3 nucleotides read TGTGCCAGCTCACCAAAAAGCGGGGACACTGAAGCTTTCTTT.

Worth noting for this clone: Germline and junction disagree at one end, which may indicate a read error. The J gene is TRBJ1-2, the V gene TRBV7-9; D not resolved. The germline V gene has CDR1 SEHNR and CDR2 FQNEAQ (reference sequence). The CDR3 is 16 residues long. The CDR3 DNA is TGTTCCAGCAGCTTAGCATCCGGCCCCCAGGCCTATGGCTACACCTTC. Amino acids: CSSSLASGPQAYGYTF.

The V call is TRBV7-8, the J call TRBJ2-1; D is possibly TRBD2 (6 bases). Germline CDR1 SGHVS, CDR2 FQNEAQ. This CDR3 region has 14 residues. V lost 3 bases, J lost 8 bases, and 14 bases lay in between. The CDR3 is CASSFRETGHEQFF. DNA for the CDR3: TGTGCCAGCAGCTTCCGGGAGACGGGCCATGAGCAGTTCTTC.

The chain combines TRBV9 with TRBJ1-3; TRBD1 aligns across 9 bases. The V gene end was trimmed by 0 bases and the J gene end by 0 bases; junction bases not matched to a gene: 7. The CDR3 loop spans 18 amino acids. Germline loops: CDR1 SGDLS, CDR2 YYNGEE. The CDR3 loop is CASSVEGDRVFSGNTIYF. The DNA for the CDR3 is TGTGCCAGCAGCGTAGAGGGGGACAGGGTTTTCTCTGGAAACACCATATATTTT. The variable domain in full, completed from reference TRBV9 and TRBJ1-3, reads DSGVTQTPKHLITATGQRVTLRCSPRSGDLSVYWYQQSLDQGLQFLIQYYNGEERAKGNILERFSAQQFPDLHSELNLSSLELGDSALYFCASSVEGDRVFSGNTIYFGEGSWLTVV.

The chain is built from TRBV7-2 and TRBJ2-7; no clear D. V dropped 1 base and J dropped 6 bases, with 10 bases sitting between them. The germline V gene encodes CDR1 SGHTA and CDR2 FQGNSA. The CDR3 loop spans 13 amino acids. The CDR3 bases are TGTGCCAGCAGCTTAGACAGTGTGGTCGAGCAGTACTTC. This codes for CASSLDSVVEQYF.

V and J are TRBV7-2 and TRBJ2-7, with 10 bases lining up with TRBD2. Germline V gene data show CDR1 as SGHTA and CDR2 as FQGNSA. The CDR3 is made up of 15 amino acids. The trim removed 5 bases at V and 2 bases at J, leaving 6 bases unmatched. The CDR3 DNA sequence: TGTGCCAGCAGCCCCCGACTAGCGGGTACCTACGAGCAGTACTTC. It translates to CASSPRLAGTYEQYF.

The V and J genes are TRBV10-3 and TRBJ2-7; TRBD1 matches 10 bases. CDR1 is ENHRY and CDR2 is SYGVKD in the germline V gene. There are 16 residues in the CDR3. V lost 2 bases, J lost 4 bases, and 8 bases stayed unmatched. DNA for the CDR3: TGTGCCATCAGTGAGCGACCGGGACAGGGGATTTACGAGCAGTACTTC. It yields the protein CAISERPGQGIYEQYF.

J is TRBJ2-7 and V is TRBV4-3; 13 bases are shared with TRBD2. V dropped 4 bases and J dropped 3; count of bases not matched to a gene: 9. From germline, CDR1 is LGHNA and CDR2 YSLEER. The CDR3 runs to 17 residues. The CDR3 region has the DNA TGCGCCAGCAGCCTAGGGACTAGCGGGACCCTCAGCTACGAGCAGTACTTC. Protein: CASSLGTSGTLSYEQYF.

J is TRBJ1-4 and V is TRBV5-3, with D perhaps matching TRBD1 (5 bases). TRBV5-3 is marked as an open reading frame, function uncertain. Trimming took 0 bases from V and 4 from J, leaving 10 bases between them. The CDR3 runs 15 residues. Written as DNA, the CDR3 is TGTGCCAGAAGCTTGGCCCGGCAGGGTAATGAAAAACTGTTTTTT. Its translation is CARSLARQGNEKLFF.

The chain has TRBV5-1 and TRBJ1-2; D gene unclear. CDR1 and CDR2 (germline): SGHRS, YFSETQ. The CDR3 loop spans 14 amino acids. Trimming took 6 bases from V and 6 from J, leaving 18 bases between them. CDR3 amino acids: CASTESRPRDGYTF. CDR3 DNA: TGCGCCAGCACGGAGTCGAGACCCCGGGATGGCTACACCTTC.

The chain links TRBV5-6 to TRBJ2-5; TRBD1 matches 9 bases. The germline CDR1 and CDR2 sequences are SGHDT and YYEEEE. The ends lost 4 bases at V and 5 bases at J; junction bases unmatched: 9. CDR3 length equals 15 residues. The CDR3 sequence: CASSLRTGVGETQYF. DNA of the CDR3: TGTGCCAGCAGCCTCAGGACAGGGGTGGGGGAGACCCAGTACTTC.

DNA for the CDR3: TGTGCCAGCAGCTCCCGGACAGGCTCCTACGAGCAGTACTTC. This translates into CASSSRTGSYEQYF. This chain joins TRBV7-9 and TRBJ2-7; 7 bases are a match to TRBD1. CDR3 length: 14 amino acids. Germline loops: CDR1 SEHNR, CDR2 FQNEAQ (reference sequence). V lost 4 bases and J lost 0; bases outside the gene matches: 3.

The chain combines TRBV25-1 with TRBJ2-2, with a tentative D call TRBD1 (5 bases). The CDR3 runs 15 residues. CDR1 is MGHDK, CDR2 SYGVNS, per germline. Trimming pared 5 bases from V and 7 bases from J, leaving 17 bases between. The chain's CDR3 is CASSQLGRADGELFF. DNA for the CDR3: TGTGCCAGCAGTCAACTGGGGCGTGCGGACGGGGAGCTGTTTTTT. The whole variable domain, filled in from reference TRBV25-1 and TRBJ2-2, reads EADIYQTPRYLVIGTGKKITLECSQTMGHDKMYWYQQDPGMELHLIHYSYGVNSTEKGDLSSESTVSRIRTEHFPLTLESARPSHTSQYLCASSQLGRADGELFFGEGSRLTVL.

The chain recombines TRBV4-3 with TRBJ2-3; TRBD2 aligns across 9 bases. J lost 6 bases, V lost 4 bases, and 8 bases had no gene match. The CDR3 has 15 residues. Germline-derived CDR1 and CDR2 are LGHNA and YSLEER. CDR3 amino acids: CASSPVSGGPDTQYF. The CDR3 DNA follows: TGCGCCAGCAGCCCGGTTAGCGGGGGTCCCGATACGCAGTATTTT.